This TCR beta chain was profiled in a study of blood T cell repertoires in COVID-19. Trimming stripped 5 bases from V and 0 bases from J, with 14 bases between. Germline V gene lookup returns CDR1 SGHAT and CDR2 FQNNGV. The CDR3 sequence is 15 residues long. Here immunoSEQ multiplex PCR was the method, and the copy in TCRdb shows in-frame clones only, minus some. In the table there are roughly 24,000 clones, 85% to 90% of which are singletons. The sample taken for sequencing was peripheral blood. The source of this sequence is a man in his sixties or seventies with COVID-19, enrolled during active disease. The V call is TRBV11-2, the J call TRBJ2-7; a possible D gene is TRBD2 (5 bases). CDR3 protein: CASSVGRTYSYEQYF. As DNA, the CDR3 is TGTGCCAGCAGCGTTGGGAGAACATACTCCTACGAGCAGTACTTC.